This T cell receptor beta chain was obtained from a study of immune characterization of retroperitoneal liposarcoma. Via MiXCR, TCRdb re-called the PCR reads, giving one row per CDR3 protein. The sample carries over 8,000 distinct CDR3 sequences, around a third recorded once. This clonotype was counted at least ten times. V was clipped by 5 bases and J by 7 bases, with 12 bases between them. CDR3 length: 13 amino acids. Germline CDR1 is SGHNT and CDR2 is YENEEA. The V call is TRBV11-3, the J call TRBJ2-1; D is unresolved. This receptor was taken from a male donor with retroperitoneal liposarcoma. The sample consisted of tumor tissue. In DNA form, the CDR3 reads TGTGCCAGCAGCCCAACTGTCAGGAATGAGCAGTTCTTC. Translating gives CASSPTVRNEQFF.